This entry lists 27 T cell receptor beta chains sequenced from one sample in a study of CD8+CD57+ T cells in acquired aplastic anemia. TCR beta VDJ and CDR3 were profiled, and genomic DNA was the template. TCRdb re-derived calls from the reads in MiXCR, one entry per CDR3 protein. The profile shows about 120,000 distinct CDR3 sequences, approximately 61% of them singletons. Patients included in sequencing had previously demonstrated CD8+CD57+ cell expansion by flow cytometry. Sequencing was performed on sorted CD4+, CD8+, or CD8+CD57+ T cells (not recorded which) from PBMCs. The source is a human donor with aplastic anemia.

The chain is built from TRBV25-1 and TRBJ1-1; weak D call: TRBD1 (5 bases). This CDR3 is 11 amino acids long. Germline loops: CDR1 MGHDK, CDR2 SYGVNS. The CDR3 bases are TGTGCTAGGGACGGGGATGCTGAAGCTTTCTTT. Translating gives CARDGDAEAFF.

J is TRBJ2-1 and V is TRBV24-1; a possible D gene is TRBD2 (6 bases). This CDR3 comprises 13 residues. CDR1 is KGHDR, CDR2 SFDVKD, per germline. Trimming removed 4 bases from V and 12 bases from J, with 15 bases in between. The CDR3: CATSEGGRGAQFF. CDR3 nucleotides: TGTGCCACCAGTGAGGGGGGTAGGGGAGCGCAGTTCTTC.

The rearrangement joins TRBV29-1 to TRBJ2-5; 12 bases are a match to TRBD1. This CDR3 is built from 16 residues. Germline V gene lookup returns CDR1 SQVTM and CDR2 ANQGSEA. After removal of 6 bases from V and 7 bases from J, the junction contained 15 bases not matched to a gene. CDR3 nucleotide sequence: TGCAGCGTCGCCGGGACAGGGGGCGTTGGGGTCGGGACCCAGTACTTC. This encodes CSVAGTGGVGVGTQYF.

The table lists this clonotype with many counts. The chain combines TRBV2 with TRBJ2-3, with D possibly being TRBD2 (5 bases). The CDR3 extends over 14 amino acids. Germline assignment: CDR1 SNHLY and CDR2 FYNNEI. Trimming stripped 11 bases from V and 4 bases from J, with 19 bases between. Here the CDR3 DNA reads TGTGCCGGTTCGTCGAGGGTAAGCCCAGATACGCAGTATTTT. This gives the protein CAGSSRVSPDTQYF.

V usage is TRBV9 and J usage is TRBJ2-5, with 10 bases that match TRBD2. J was trimmed by 5 bases and V by 1 base; bases with no gene match: 5. In germline, CDR1 is SGDLS, CDR2 YYNGEE. This CDR3 region has 15 residues. The CDR3 sequence is CASSVPSGGVETQYF. CDR3 sequence (DNA): TGTGCCAGCAGCGTACCTAGCGGGGGAGTGGAGACCCAGTACTTC. The full variable domain, in which reference TRBV9 and TRBJ2-5 provide the parts outside the CDR3, is DSGVTQTPKHLITATGQRVTLRCSPRSGDLSVYWYQQSLDQGLQFLIQYYNGEERAKGNILERFSAQQFPDLHSELNLSSLELGDSALYFCASSVPSGGVETQYFGPGTRLLVL.

This rearrangement joins TRBV7-2 to TRBJ2-1, with no clear D. Trimming cost V 0 bases and J 0 bases, with 6 bases left between them. The CDR3 length is 15 residues. CDR1 and CDR2 (germline): SGHTA, FQGNSA. The CDR3 region has the DNA TGTGCCAGCAGCTTAGCTAGAGCCTCCTACAATGAGCAGTTCTTC. Translation gives CASSLARASYNEQFF.

The chain employs TRBV20-1 and TRBJ2-7, with TRBD2 identical over 13 bases. With 3 bases clipped from V and 3 bases from J, the junction kept 2 bases outside the gene matches. The CDR3 length is 14 residues. Per the germline V gene, CDR1 is DFQATT and CDR2 is SNEGSKA (reference sequence). The CDR3 region has the DNA TGCAGTGCTAGGAGGACTAGCGGGGGCTACGAGCAGTACTTC. The encoded protein is CSARRTSGGYEQYF.

This chain uses TRBV29-1 with TRBJ1-2; a weak D match, TRBD1 (5 bases). Germline V gives CDR1 SQVTM, CDR2 ANQGSEA. CDR3 length equals 12 residues. The V and J ends lost 3 bases and 2 bases respectively, with 7 bases between them. The CDR3 DNA reads as TGCAGCGTTGACGAGGGGAACTATGGCTACACCTTC. It codes for CSVDEGNYGYTF.

This clonotype was seen many times. The chain couples TRBV19 to TRBJ1-4, with 8 bases fitting TRBD1. The CDR3 is 13 residues long. Germline V gives CDR1 LNHDA, CDR2 SQIVND (reference sequence). Trimming removed 9 bases from V and 4 bases from J; junction bases left unmatched: 4. The CDR3 loop is CASVTGDNEKLFF. In nucleotides, the CDR3 is TGTGCCAGCGTGACAGGGGATAATGAAAAACTGTTTTTT.

The V gene is TRBV5-8, the J gene TRBJ2-7; the D gene could be TRBD1 or TRBD2 (5 bases each). This CDR3 comprises 15 residues. Trimming cost V 2 bases and J 0 bases, with 12 bases left between them. Looked up from germline, CDR1 is SGHTS and CDR2 is YDEGEE. The DNA of the CDR3 is TGTGCCAGCAGCTTAGGGGACGGAAGCTCCTACGAGCAGTACTTC. Amino acids: CASSLGDGSSYEQYF.

A few counts support this clonotype. The genes are TRBV6-2 or TRBV6-3 and TRBJ2-3, with TRBD1 matching over 8 bases. The CDR3 spans 13 residues. The germline gives CDR1 MNHEY, CDR2 SVGEGT. The junction had 5 bases not matched to a gene; V was cut back by 11 bases and J by 1 base. In DNA form, the CDR3 reads TGTGCCGCAAACAGGGGGGGCACAGATACGCAGTATTTT. It translates to CAANRGGTDTQYF.

This clonotype appeared a few times. This rearrangement joins TRBV20-1 to TRBJ2-7; a weak D match, TRBD2 (5 bases). The germline gives CDR1 DFQATT, CDR2 SNEGSKA (reference sequence). Trimming shortened V by 6 bases and J by 3 bases, and 12 bases separated the two germline ends. The CDR3 has 12 amino acids. CDR3 residues: CSAAEELYEQYF. The CDR3 DNA follows: TGCAGTGCGGCGGAGGAACTCTACGAGCAGTACTTC.

J is TRBJ2-7 and V is TRBV29-1, with 10 positions matching TRBD2. Germline V lookup: CDR1 SQVTM, CDR2 ANQGSEA. With V trimmed by 5 bases and J by 4 bases, 8 bases remained unmatched. The CDR3 has 14 amino acids. The DNA for the CDR3 is TGCAGCGTTTGGCCAGGACTAGCGGAATACGAGCAGTACTTC. Protein sequence: CSVWPGLAEYEQYF.

This clonotype was observed many times. The chain links TRBV20-1 to TRBJ1-1; TRBD1 matches 7 bases. Germline CDR1 is DFQATT and CDR2 is SNEGSKA (reference sequence). The CDR3 covers 16 residues. The junction had 18 bases not matched to a gene; V was cut back by 5 bases and J by 6 bases. CDR3 loop: CSARSGSGGESAEAFF. As DNA, the CDR3 is TGCAGTGCTCGAAGCGGGTCAGGGGGAGAAAGCGCTGAAGCTTTCTTT.

V and J are TRBV4-2 and TRBJ2-1; maybe TRBD1 (6 bases). This CDR3 region has 15 residues. Trimming pared 2 bases from V and 4 bases from J, leaving 12 bases between. Germline V gives CDR1 LGHNA, CDR2 YNFKEQ. Here the CDR3 reads CASSQRQVQYNEQFF. CDR3 coding DNA: TGTGCCAGCAGCCAACGACAGGTTCAGTACAATGAGCAGTTCTTC.

There are many counts of this clonotype. This chain uses TRBV7-8 with TRBJ1-5; D gene uncertain. The CDR3 totals 16 residues. The V gene lost 2 bases and the J gene lost 3 bases, with 14 bases spanning the gap. Germline values: CDR1 SGHVS, CDR2 FQNEAQ. CDR3: CASSLNSDGVNQPQHF. The CDR3 bases are TGTGCCAGCAGCTTAAATTCCGACGGGGTCAATCAGCCCCAGCATTTT.

V is TRBV7-2 and J is TRBJ1-1; possibly TRBD1 for D (5 bases). The CDR3 sequence is 14 residues long. CDR1 is SGHTA, CDR2 FQGNSA, per germline. Between the trimmed V and J ends, which lost 0 bases and 6 bases, there was a span of 11 bases. The CDR3: CASSLAGVGAEAFF. DNA for the CDR3: TGTGCCAGCAGCTTAGCAGGGGTAGGGGCTGAAGCTTTCTTT.

This clonotype was observed a few times. J is TRBJ2-7 and V is TRBV2, with D unresolved. Germline V gene sequence: CDR1 SNHLY, CDR2 FYNNEI. The V gene lost 5 bases and the J gene lost 4 bases, with 9 bases spanning the gap. The CDR3 loop spans 12 amino acids. The CDR3 region is CASSSQSYEQYF. The CDR3 nucleotides are TGTGCCAGCAGTTCCCAAAGTTACGAGCAGTACTTC.

This sequence joins TRBV10-1 and TRBJ2-7, with 11 positions matching TRBD2. Germline values: CDR1 WNHNN, CDR2 SYGVQD (reference sequence). This CDR3 region has 14 residues. The V segment lost 8 bases and the J segment 6 bases; nucleotides outside the gene matches: 9. CDR3 nucleotide sequence: TGCGCCAGCCCTGGTTGGCTAGCGGGAGGCGAGCAGTACTTC. Residues: CASPGWLAGGEQYF.

This clonotype was recorded at least ten times. J is TRBJ2-1 and V is TRBV10-3, with D perhaps matching TRBD1 (5 bases). Deletions cut 4 bases from V and 9 bases from J, with 7 bases between. The CDR3 contains 11 residues. CDR1 ENHRY and CDR2 SYGVKD come from the germline V gene. The CDR3 bases are TGTGCCATCAGTGGGGGCGGTGAGCAGTTCTTC. Protein product: CAISGGGEQFF.

This clonotype came up many times. J is TRBJ1-5 and V is TRBV9; TRBD1 agrees at 9 bases. This CDR3 contains 17 residues. Germline loops: CDR1 SGDLS, CDR2 YYNGEE. After removal of 3 bases from V and 5 bases from J, the junction contained 12 bases not matched to a gene. DNA of the CDR3: TGTGCCAGCAGCGAAAGCGCGACAGGGGGAAACGATCAGCCCCAGCATTTT. Translated: CASSESATGGNDQPQHF.

The gene calls are TRBV7-2 and TRBJ2-1; tentative D call: TRBD2 (6 bases). Germline loops: CDR1 SGHTA, CDR2 FQGNSA. With 0 bases removed from V and 2 bases from J, the gap between germline ends came to 14 bases. There are 17 residues in the CDR3. CDR3 sequence reads: CASSLARRRGAYNEQFF. The DNA of the CDR3 is TGTGCCAGCAGCTTAGCGAGGCGGCGGGGAGCCTACAATGAGCAGTTCTTC.

The chain joins TRBV5-5 to TRBJ2-5; 16 nucleotides agree with TRBD2. Germline values: CDR1 SGHKS, CDR2 YYEKEE (reference sequence). The V gene end was trimmed by 5 bases and the J gene end by 5 bases; junction bases not matched to a gene: 6. CDR3 size: 16 residues. The CDR3 DNA sequence: TGTGCCAGCAGTTCTCCGGGACTAGCGGGGGGGGAGACCCAGTACTTC. This gives the protein CASSSPGLAGGETQYF.

CDR3 loop: CSVGSVLHEQYF. CDR3 bases: TGCAGCGTTGGGTCCGTCCTCCACGAGCAGTACTTC. V usage is TRBV29-1 and J usage is TRBJ2-7; D unclear. This CDR3 has 12 residues. Germline CDR1 SQVTM, CDR2 ANQGSEA. V lost 4 bases, J lost 5 bases, and 12 bases lay in between.

The chain combines TRBV20-1 with TRBJ2-2; D is uncertain. This CDR3 is built from 12 residues. Trimming stripped 5 bases from V and 5 bases from J, with 9 bases between. In germline, CDR1 is DFQATT, CDR2 SNEGSKA (reference sequence). CDR3 in amino acids: CSAYEETGELFF. CDR3 coding DNA: TGCAGTGCTTACGAAGAGACCGGGGAGCTGTTTTTT.

This clonotype appeared a few times. The gene calls are TRBV10-3 and TRBJ2-7; D is unclear. V lost 3 bases and J lost 5, with 8 bases in between. CDR1 and CDR2 from the germline V gene are ENHRY and SYGVKD. The CDR3 is made up of 12 amino acids. The CDR3 coding sequence is TGTGCCATCAGTGAATCCGTACACGAGCAGTACTTC. Its protein product is CAISESVHEQYF.

The chain employs TRBV7-9 and TRBJ2-3; the match to TRBD2 covers 8 bases. Germline CDR1 SEHNR, CDR2 FQNEAQ (reference sequence). The CDR3 consists of 13 residues. The V segment lost 2 bases and the J segment 5 bases; nucleotides outside the gene matches: 0. The CDR3 spells CASSLRGGDTQYF. The DNA of the CDR3 is TGTGCCAGCAGCTTACGGGGGGGAGATACGCAGTATTTT.